This T cell receptor beta chain emerged from a study of shared clonotypes between healthy human individuals. Overall study context: Participating donors consisted of two women and a few men aged 18 to 49. Plates per donor: three CD4 naive, three CD4 memory, two CD8 naive, one CD8 memory.

V shed 4 bases and J 2 bases; nucleotides not matched to a gene: 8. The germline gives CDR1 SNHLY, CDR2 FYNNEI. The CDR3 covers 15 residues. As regards this clone: Its specificity is unknown.

Here immunoSEQ multiplex PCR was the method, and the copy in TCRdb shows in-frame clones only, minus some. Found here are 2 million to 2.5 million clones, roughly 96% of them singletons; the top ten hold 0.13%. Whole-study findings and limits: Against clonotypes common to all four donors, non-shared ones had lower generation probabilities.

V and J are TRBV2 and TRBJ2-7; TRBD1 matches 7 bases. The TCR was taken from a man younger than 30 in good health. Sequenced input: naive CD4+ T cells sorted from blood. Subset denoted: CD45RA+ positively selected. CDR3: CASSVLTGNPYEQYF. In DNA form, the CDR3 reads TGTGCCAGCAGTGTTCTGACAGGGAACCCCTACGAGCAGTACTTC.